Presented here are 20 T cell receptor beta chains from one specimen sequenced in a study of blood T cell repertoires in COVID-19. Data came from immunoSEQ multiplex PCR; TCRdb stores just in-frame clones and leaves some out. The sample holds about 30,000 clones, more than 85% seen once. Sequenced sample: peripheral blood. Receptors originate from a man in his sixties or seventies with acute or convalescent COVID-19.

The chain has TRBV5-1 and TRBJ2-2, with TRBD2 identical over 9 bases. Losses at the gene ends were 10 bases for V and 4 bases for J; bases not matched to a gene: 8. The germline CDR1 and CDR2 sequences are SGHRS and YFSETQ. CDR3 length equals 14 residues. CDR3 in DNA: TGCGCCCGCGCGGGGGGGGCCGTCACCGGGGAGCTGTTTTTT. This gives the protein CARAGGAVTGELFF.

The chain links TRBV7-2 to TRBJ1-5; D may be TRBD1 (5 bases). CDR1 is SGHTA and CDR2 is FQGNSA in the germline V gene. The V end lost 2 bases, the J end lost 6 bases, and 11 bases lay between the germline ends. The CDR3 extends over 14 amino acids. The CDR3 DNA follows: TGTGCCAGCAGCTTAATTGTGGGGGGTCAGCCCCAGCATTTT. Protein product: CASSLIVGGQPQHF.

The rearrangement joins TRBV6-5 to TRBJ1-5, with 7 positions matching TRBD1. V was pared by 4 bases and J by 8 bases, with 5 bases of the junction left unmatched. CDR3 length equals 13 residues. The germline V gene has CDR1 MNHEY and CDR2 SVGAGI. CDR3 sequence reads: CASSWGQREPQHF. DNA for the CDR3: TGTGCCAGCAGTTGGGGACAGAGAGAGCCCCAGCATTTT.

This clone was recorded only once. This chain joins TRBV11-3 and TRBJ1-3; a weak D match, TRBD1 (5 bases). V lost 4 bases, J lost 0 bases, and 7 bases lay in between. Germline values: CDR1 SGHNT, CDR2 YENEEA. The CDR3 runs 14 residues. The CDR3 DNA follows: TGTGCCAGCAGCTCGACAGTCTCTGGAAACACCATATATTTT. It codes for CASSSTVSGNTIYF.

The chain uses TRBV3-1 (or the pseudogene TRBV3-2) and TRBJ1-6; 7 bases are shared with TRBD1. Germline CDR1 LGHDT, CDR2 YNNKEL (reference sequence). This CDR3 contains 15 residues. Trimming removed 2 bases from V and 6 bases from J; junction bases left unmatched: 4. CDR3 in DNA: TGTGCCAGCAGCCAAACGACAGGGTTTAATTCACCCCTCCACTTT. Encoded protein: CASSQTTGFNSPLHF.

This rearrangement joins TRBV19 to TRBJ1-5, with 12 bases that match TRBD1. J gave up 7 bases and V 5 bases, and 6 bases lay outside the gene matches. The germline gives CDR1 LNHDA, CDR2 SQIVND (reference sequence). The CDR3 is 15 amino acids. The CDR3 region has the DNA TGTGCCAGTAGTCCGGGACAGGGGGCGGGACAGCCCCAGCATTTT. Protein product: CASSPGQGAGQPQHF.

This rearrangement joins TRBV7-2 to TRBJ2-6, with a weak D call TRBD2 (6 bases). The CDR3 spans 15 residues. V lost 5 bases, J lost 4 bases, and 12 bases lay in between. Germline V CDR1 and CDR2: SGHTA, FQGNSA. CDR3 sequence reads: CASSEGGAGANVLTF. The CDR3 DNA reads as TGTGCCAGCAGCGAGGGCGGGGCGGGGGCCAACGTCCTGACTTTC.

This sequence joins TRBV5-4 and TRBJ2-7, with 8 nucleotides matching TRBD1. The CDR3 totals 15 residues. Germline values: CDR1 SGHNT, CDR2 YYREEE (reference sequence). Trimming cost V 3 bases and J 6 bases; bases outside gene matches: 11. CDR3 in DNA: TGTGCCAGCAGCTCCAGGGGGCCCTCCGGTAGCGAGCAGTACTTC. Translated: CASSSRGPSGSEQYF.

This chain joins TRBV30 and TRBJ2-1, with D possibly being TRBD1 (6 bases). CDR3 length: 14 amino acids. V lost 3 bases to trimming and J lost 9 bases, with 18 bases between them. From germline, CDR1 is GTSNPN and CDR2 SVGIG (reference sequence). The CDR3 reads CAWRRQAVGAEQFF. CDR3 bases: TGTGCCTGGAGACGGCAGGCAGTGGGGGCTGAGCAGTTCTTC. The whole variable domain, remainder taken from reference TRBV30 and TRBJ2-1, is SQTIHQWPATLVQPVGSPLSLECTVEGTSNPNLYWYRQAAGRGLQLLFYSVGIGQISSEVPQNLSASRPQDRQFILSSKKLLLSDSGFYLCAWRRQAVGAEQFFGPGTRLTVL.

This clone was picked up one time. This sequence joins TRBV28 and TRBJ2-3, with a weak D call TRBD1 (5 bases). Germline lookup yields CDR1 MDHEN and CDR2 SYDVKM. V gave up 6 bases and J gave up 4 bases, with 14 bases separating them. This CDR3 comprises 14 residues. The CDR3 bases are TGTGCCAGCAGGAGCCCAGGGTACGCAGATACGCAGTATTTT. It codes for CASRSPGYADTQYF. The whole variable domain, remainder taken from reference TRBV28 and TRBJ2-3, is DVKVTQSSRYLVKRTGEKVFLECVQDMDHENMFWYRQDPGLGLRLIYFSYDVKMKEKGDIPEGYSVSREKKERFSLILESASTNQTSMYLCASRSPGYADTQYFGPGTRLTVL.

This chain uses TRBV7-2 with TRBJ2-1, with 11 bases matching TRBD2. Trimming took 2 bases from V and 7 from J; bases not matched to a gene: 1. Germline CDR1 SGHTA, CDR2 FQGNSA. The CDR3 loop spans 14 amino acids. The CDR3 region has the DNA TGTGCCAGCAGCTTATCTAGCGGGAGGAATGAGCAGTTCTTC. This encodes CASSLSSGRNEQFF.

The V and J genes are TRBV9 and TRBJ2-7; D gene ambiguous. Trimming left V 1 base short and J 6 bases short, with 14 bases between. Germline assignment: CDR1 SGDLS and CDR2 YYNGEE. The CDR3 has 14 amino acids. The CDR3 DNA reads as TGTGCCAGCAGCGTAAGCTCGGCAGGCCTCGAGCAGTACTTC. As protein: CASSVSSAGLEQYF.

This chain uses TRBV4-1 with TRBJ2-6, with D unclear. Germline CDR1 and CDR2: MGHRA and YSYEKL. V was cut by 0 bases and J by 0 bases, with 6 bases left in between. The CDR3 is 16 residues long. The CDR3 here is CASSQDLNSGANVLTF. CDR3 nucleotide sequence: TGCGCCAGCAGCCAAGATTTAAACTCTGGGGCCAACGTCCTGACTTTC.

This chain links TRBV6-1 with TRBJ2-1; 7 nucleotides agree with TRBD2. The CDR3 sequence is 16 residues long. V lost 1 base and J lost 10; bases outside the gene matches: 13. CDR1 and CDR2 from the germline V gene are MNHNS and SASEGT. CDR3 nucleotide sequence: TGTGCCAGCAGTGAAGGGCAAACGGGAGGCGCATGGGAGCAGTTCTTC. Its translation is CASSEGQTGGAWEQFF.

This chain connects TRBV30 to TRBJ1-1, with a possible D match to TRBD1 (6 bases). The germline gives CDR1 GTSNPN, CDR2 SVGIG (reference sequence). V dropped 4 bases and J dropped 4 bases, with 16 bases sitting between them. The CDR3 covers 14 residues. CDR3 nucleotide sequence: TGTGCCTGGAATCTATTACAGGGATCCACTGAAGCTTTCTTT. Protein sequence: CAWNLLQGSTEAFF.

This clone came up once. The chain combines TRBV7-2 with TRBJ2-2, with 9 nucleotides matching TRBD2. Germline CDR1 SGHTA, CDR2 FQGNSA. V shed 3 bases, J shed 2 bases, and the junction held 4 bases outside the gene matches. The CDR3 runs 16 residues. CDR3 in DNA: TGTGCCAGCAGCTTGGGACTAGCCGGTAACACCGGGGAGCTGTTTTTT. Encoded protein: CASSLGLAGNTGELFF.

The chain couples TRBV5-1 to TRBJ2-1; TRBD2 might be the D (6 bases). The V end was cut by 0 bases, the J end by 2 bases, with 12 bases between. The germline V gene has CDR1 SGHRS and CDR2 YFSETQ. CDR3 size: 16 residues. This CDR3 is CASSLGSQRAYNEQFF. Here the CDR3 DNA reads TGCGCCAGCAGCTTGGGATCCCAGCGGGCCTACAATGAGCAGTTCTTC.

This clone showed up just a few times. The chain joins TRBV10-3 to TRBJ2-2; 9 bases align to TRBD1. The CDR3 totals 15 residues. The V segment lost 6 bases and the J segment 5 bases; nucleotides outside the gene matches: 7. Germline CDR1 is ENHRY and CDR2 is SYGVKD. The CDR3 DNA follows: TGTGCCATCAGGGGTCCGGGACAGGGTACCGGGGAGCTGTTTTTT. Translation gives CAIRGPGQGTGELFF.

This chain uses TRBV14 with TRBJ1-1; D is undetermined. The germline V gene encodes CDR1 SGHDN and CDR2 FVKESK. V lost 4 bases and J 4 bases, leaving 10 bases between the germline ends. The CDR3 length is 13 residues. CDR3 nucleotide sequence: TGTGCCAGCAGCCCTGGACGGGGCACTGAAGCTTTCTTT. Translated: CASSPGRGTEAFF.

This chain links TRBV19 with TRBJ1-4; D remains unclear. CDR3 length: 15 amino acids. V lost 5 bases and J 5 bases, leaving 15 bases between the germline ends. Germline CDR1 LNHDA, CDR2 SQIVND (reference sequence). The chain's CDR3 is CASSLMAAGNEKLFF. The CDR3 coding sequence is TGTGCCAGTAGTCTGATGGCAGCCGGGAATGAAAAACTGTTTTTT.